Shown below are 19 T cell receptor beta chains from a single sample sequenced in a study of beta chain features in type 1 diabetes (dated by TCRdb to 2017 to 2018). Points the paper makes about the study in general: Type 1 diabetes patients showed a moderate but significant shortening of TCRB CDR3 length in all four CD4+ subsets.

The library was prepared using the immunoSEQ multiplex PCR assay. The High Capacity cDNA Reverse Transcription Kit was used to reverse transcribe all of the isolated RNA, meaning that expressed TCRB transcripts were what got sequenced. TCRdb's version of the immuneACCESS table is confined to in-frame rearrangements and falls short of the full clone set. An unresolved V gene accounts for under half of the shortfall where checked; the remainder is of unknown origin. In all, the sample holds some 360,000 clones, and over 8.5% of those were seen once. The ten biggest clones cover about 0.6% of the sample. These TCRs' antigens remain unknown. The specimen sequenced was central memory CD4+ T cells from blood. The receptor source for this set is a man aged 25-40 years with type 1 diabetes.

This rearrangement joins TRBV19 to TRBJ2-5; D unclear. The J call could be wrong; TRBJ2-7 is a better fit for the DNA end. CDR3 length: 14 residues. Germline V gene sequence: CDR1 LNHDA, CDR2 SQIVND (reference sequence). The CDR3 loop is CASSTQRRAYEQYF. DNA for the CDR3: TGTGCCAGTAGTACCCAGAGAAGGGCCTACGAGCAGTACTTC.

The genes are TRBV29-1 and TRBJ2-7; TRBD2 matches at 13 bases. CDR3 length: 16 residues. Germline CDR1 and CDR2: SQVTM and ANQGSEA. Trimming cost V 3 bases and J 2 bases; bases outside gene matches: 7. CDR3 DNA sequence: TGCAGCGTTGATACTAGCGGGAGGGCGGGAGCCTACGAGCAGTACTTC. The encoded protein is CSVDTSGRAGAYEQYF.

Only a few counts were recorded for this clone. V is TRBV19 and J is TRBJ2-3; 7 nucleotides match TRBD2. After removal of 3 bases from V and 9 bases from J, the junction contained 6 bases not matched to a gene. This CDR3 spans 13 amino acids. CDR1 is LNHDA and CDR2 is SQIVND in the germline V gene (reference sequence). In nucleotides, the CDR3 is TGTGCCAGTAGTATGGAAAGGGGAGGGACGCAGTATTTT. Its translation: CASSMERGGTQYF.

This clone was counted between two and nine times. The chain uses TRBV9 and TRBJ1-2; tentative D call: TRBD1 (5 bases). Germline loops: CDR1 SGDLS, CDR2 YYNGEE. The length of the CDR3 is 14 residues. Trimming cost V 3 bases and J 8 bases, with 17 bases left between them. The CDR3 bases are TGTGCCAGCAGCGAGACCGGGGCCCGTCGGGGCTACACCTTC. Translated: CASSETGARRGYTF.

CDR3 sequence: CASSREGDTEAFF. DNA of the CDR3: TGTGCCAGCAGCCGCGAGGGAGACACTGAAGCTTTCTTT. The chain links TRBV7-2 to TRBJ1-1; D gene unclear. Trimming pared 5 bases from V and 3 bases from J, leaving 10 bases between. The length of the CDR3 is 13 residues. Germline V gene sequence: CDR1 SGHTA, CDR2 FQGNSA.

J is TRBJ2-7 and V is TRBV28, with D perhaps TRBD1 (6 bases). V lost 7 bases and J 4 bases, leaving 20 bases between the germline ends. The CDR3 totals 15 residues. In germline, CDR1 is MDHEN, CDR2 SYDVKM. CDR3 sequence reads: CASTSQGLPGYEQYF. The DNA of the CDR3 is TGTGCCAGCACCTCTCAGGGGCTCCCTGGGTACGAGCAGTACTTC.

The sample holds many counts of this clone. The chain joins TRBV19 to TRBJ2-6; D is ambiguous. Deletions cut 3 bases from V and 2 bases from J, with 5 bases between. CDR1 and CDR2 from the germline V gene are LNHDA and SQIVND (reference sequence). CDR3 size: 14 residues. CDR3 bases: TGTGCCAGTAGTATTATGGCTGGGGCCAACGTCCTGACTTTC. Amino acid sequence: CASSIMAGANVLTF.

The chain's CDR3 is CASSSNPGQGSSGNYGYTF. The CDR3 DNA sequence: TGTGCCAGCAGTTCAAACCCCGGCCAGGGCAGTTCTGGGAACTATGGCTACACCTTC. V is TRBV28 and J is TRBJ1-2; weak D call: TRBD1 (5 bases). Deletions cut 4 bases from V and 2 bases from J, with 26 bases between. Germline V gene data show CDR1 as MDHEN and CDR2 as SYDVKM. The CDR3 has 19 residues.

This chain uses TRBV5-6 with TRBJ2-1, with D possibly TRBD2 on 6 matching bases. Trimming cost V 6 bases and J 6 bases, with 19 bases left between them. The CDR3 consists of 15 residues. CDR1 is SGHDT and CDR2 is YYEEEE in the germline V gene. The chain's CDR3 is CASTSGEVGFNEQFF. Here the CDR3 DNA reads TGTGCCAGCACATCGGGGGAGGTGGGGTTCAATGAGCAGTTCTTC.

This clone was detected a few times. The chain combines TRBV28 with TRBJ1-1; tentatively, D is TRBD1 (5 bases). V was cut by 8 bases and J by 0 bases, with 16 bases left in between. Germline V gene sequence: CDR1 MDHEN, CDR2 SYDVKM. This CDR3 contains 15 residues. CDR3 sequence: CASVPSGTVNTEAFF. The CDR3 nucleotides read TGTGCCAGCGTTCCCTCCGGGACGGTGAACACTGAAGCTTTCTTT.

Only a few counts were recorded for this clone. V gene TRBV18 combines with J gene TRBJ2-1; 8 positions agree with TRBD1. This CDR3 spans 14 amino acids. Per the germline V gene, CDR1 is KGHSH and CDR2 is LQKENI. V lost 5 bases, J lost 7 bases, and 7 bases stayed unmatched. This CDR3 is CASSMDRARNEQFF. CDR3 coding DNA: TGTGCCAGCTCAATGGACAGGGCCCGTAATGAGCAGTTCTTC.

This CDR3 is CASSYDRDRSYEQYF. The CDR3 nucleotides read TGTGCCAGCAGCTACGACCGGGACAGGAGTTACGAGCAGTACTTC. The gene calls are TRBV7-2 and TRBJ2-5; 8 bases align to TRBD1. Judging by the DNA end, TRBJ2-7 fits better; the J call may be wrong. CDR1 and CDR2 from the germline V gene are SGHTA and FQGNSA. The CDR3 contains 15 residues.

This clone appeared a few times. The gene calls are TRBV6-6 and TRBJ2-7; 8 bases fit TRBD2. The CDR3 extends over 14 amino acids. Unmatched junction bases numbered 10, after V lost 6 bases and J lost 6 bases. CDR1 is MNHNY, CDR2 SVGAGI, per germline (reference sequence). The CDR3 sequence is CASSSGGRTSEQYF. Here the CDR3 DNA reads TGTGCCAGCAGCTCGGGGGGGCGAACAAGCGAGCAGTACTTC.

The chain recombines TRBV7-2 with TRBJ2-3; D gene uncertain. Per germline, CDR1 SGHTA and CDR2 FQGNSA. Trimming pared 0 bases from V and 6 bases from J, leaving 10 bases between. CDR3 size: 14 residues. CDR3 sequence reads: CASSLATSKDTQYF. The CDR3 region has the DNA TGTGCCAGCAGCTTAGCGACCTCTAAGGATACGCAGTATTTT.

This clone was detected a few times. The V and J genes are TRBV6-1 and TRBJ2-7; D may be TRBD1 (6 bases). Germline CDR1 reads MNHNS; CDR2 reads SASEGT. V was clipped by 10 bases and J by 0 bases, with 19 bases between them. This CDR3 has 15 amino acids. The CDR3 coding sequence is TGTGCCACCGGTTGGGGGCAGGGAAACTCCTACGAGCAGTACTTC. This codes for CATGWGQGNSYEQYF.

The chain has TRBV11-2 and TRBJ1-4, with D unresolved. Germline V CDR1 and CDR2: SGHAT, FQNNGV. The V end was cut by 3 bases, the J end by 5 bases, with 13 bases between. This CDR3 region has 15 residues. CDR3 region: CASSFSSTVNEKLFF. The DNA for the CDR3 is TGTGCCAGCAGCTTTTCTTCGACGGTGAATGAAAAACTGTTTTTT.

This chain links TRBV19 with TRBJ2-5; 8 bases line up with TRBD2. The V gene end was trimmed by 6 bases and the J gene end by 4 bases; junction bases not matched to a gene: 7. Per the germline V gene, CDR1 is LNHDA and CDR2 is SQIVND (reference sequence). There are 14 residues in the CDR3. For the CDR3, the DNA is TGTGCCAGTAGCGCCAGCGGGAGCCCAGAGACCCAGTACTTC. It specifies CASSASGSPETQYF.

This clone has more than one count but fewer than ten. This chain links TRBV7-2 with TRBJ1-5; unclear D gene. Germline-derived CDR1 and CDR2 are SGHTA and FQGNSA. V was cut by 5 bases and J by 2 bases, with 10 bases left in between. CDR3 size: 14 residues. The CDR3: CASSLPDRNQPQHF. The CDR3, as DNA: TGTGCCAGCAGCCTACCGGACCGCAATCAGCCCCAGCATTTT.

CDR3: CASSLGTGGFEQYF. The DNA for the CDR3 is TGCGCCAGCAGCTTGGGGACAGGGGGTTTCGAGCAGTACTTC. J is TRBJ2-7 and V is TRBV5-1; 10 bases are a match to TRBD1. This CDR3 is built from 14 residues. CDR1 and CDR2 from the germline V gene are SGHRS and YFSETQ. V trimming: 0 bases; J trimming: 6 bases; junction bases outside the gene matches: 3.